This TCR beta chain was recovered during a study of T-cell memory formation after mild COVID-19 (dated by TCRdb to the early 2020s). The study in broad terms: TCR sequence clusters from the two donors were largely donor specific. T-cell clones expanding and contracting after mild COVID-19 in two donors were tracked by longitudinal TCRalpha and TCRbeta repertoire sequencing. The cohort was made up of two young adult volunteers, one female and one male, who were previously healthy.

Concerning this clonotype: No cognate antigen has been identified for it. Base qualities are missing; no much larger clone stands one base away.

The sequencer listed for this sample is Illumina NovaSeq 6000. TCRalpha and TCRbeta cDNA libraries were constructed by 5'RACE with constant-segment primers, with sample barcodes and unique molecular identifiers being introduced. Trizol reagent was used to extract RNA from every sample. Amplification of the libraries took two PCR steps, and the second step added a second sample barcode plus Illumina TruSeq adapters. The libraries were sequenced on an Illumina NovaSeq using 2 x 150 bp paired-end reads. The original methods were these. The reads were demultiplexed and collapsed into UMI-guided consensus sequences using migec v1.2.7. With mixcr v2.1.11, UMI consensuses were aligned to TRA and TRB V and J templates and assembled into clonotypes. A clonotype was counted as expanded or contracted only when both edgeR and NoisET called the clonotype significant, with the noise models trained on biological replicates. For edgeR calls, the thresholds were a false discovery rate-adjusted p below 0.01 and a log2 fold-change of 1. As an exploratory analysis of dynamics, PCA with hierarchical clustering was applied to max-normalized trajectories of the 1000 most abundant clonotypes. The CD4 or CD8 phenotype of responding clones was assigned using the separately sequenced CD4+ and CD8+ repertoires. TCRdb reworked the public reads: Q25 trimming with fastp, MiXCR clone assembly, productive beta chains retained. Under each unique CDR3 protein, matching rows form one entry showing the most common genes and DNA. These V and J calls are TCRdb output, not the study's own analysis. The sample contains 450,000 or so distinct CDR3 sequences, 15% to 25% of them found a single time. The ten biggest clones cover 8.4% of the sample.

The study at large found these results: Some responding clones were found in pre-infection memory, which suggests that pre-existing cross-reactive memory T cells took part in the SARS-CoV-2 response. The study included only a couple of mild cases, and larger cohorts that include severe cases with pre-infection samples were judged to be necessary. Contracting CD4+ clones were found mainly in CM and EM memory subsets, while CD8+ clones were enriched in EMRA. Clones that contracted from day 15 to 85 showed balanced CD4/CD8 phenotypes, whereas a second wave of clones that expanded from day 15 to 37 leaned towards CD4+. Whether the second-wave clones peaking on day 37 were SARS-CoV-2 specific was not confirmed.

PBMCs were isolated by Ficoll-Paque density gradient centrifugation. Sequences were obtained from PBMCs or a T cell subset sorted from them (not recorded which). The origin of this receptor is an adult woman who had mild COVID-19 (a few samples of this study predate the infection). The sample titles of this study are shuffled in the database, so cell type and time point are left out; the donor was told from shared clones.

The DNA sequence is as follows: TGTGCCAGCAAGAACCCGTGGGATCAAGAGACCCAGTACTTC. Translated, it gives CASKNPWDQETQYF. Recombination connected TRBV27 to TRBJ2-5; the D gene identity is not certain. V drops 7 bases and J drops 2 bases, leaving 14 bases in between. The CDR3, from cysteine to phenylalanine, totals 14 residues. The only DNA kept is the CDR3, 42 bases in frame from the first base. The CDR1 and CDR2 encoded by the germline V gene (reference sequence) are MNHEY and SMNVEV.